The 5 T cell receptor beta chains listed next were all sequenced from one sample in a study of blood T cells in healthy people across ages. A second PCR, run for about 7 to 11 cycles, used a sample-barcoded 5' primer plus a J-beta primer mix. TCRdb reprocessed the 5' RACE reads with MiXCR, giving one entry per CDR3 protein. Among 600,000 to 850,000 distinct CDR3 sequences listed, roughly 25% were seen once. This sample was shared with a second study, whose subject was T cells of mothers and their children.

Sequencing input: blood. The receptors here all came from a boy aged 10-17 years in good health.

The gene calls are TRBV6-2 or TRBV6-3 and TRBJ1-5; no reliable D call. The CDR3 is made up of 14 amino acids. The germline V gene has CDR1 MNHEY and CDR2 SVGEGT. V dropped 3 bases and J dropped 2 bases, with 8 bases sitting between them. CDR3: CASSYSPGNQPQHF. In DNA, the CDR3 is TGTGCCAGCAGTTATAGTCCAGGCAATCAGCCCCAGCATTTT.

The chain couples TRBV5-1 to TRBJ2-1, with 8 nucleotides matching TRBD1. V shed 4 bases, J shed 8 bases, and the junction held 5 bases outside the gene matches. Germline CDR1 reads SGHRS; CDR2 reads YFSETQ. CDR3 length: 13 amino acids. The DNA for the CDR3 is TGCGCCAGCAGCAGGACAGGGTTCGATGAGCAGTTCTTC. Its translation: CASSRTGFDEQFF. Full variable domain (rest looked up from reference TRBV5-1 and TRBJ2-1): KAGVTQTPRYLIKTRGQQVTLSCSPISGHRSVSWYQQTPGQGLQFLFEYFSETQRNKGNFPGRFSGRQFSNSRSEMNVSTLELGDSALYLCASSRTGFDEQFFGPGTRLTVL.

The rearrangement joins TRBV9 to TRBJ2-3; 11 bases align to TRBD2. The CDR3 is 16 residues long. V lost 2 bases, J lost 2 bases, and 4 bases stayed unmatched. The V gene's germline CDR1 is SGDLS and CDR2 YYNGEE. The CDR3 bases are TGTGCCAGCAGCGTCGGACTAGCGGGTTTCACAGATACGCAGTATTTT. Protein product: CASSVGLAGFTDTQYF.

The gene calls are TRBV4-2 and TRBJ2-7; TRBD2 agrees at 8 bases. The CDR3 is 14 amino acids. Germline V gives CDR1 LGHNA, CDR2 YNFKEQ. Unmatched junction bases numbered 2, after V lost 1 base and J lost 3 bases. The DNA of the CDR3 is TGTGCCAGCAGCCAAGTACGGGAGGGCTACGAGCAGTACTTC. Amino acids: CASSQVREGYEQYF.

This chain joins TRBV5-1 and TRBJ2-2, with 7 bases that match TRBD2. The germline gives CDR1 SGHRS, CDR2 YFSETQ. There are 17 residues in the CDR3. Germline trimming cut 0 bases from V and 2 bases from J; bases unmatched to any gene: 7. The CDR3: CASSLAPSGRNTGELFF. The DNA of the CDR3 is TGCGCCAGCAGCTTGGCCCCTAGCGGTCGTAACACCGGGGAGCTGTTTTTT.